These T cell receptor beta chains were read from a single sample in a study of blood T cells in healthy people across ages. Using its own MiXCR run on the 5' RACE reads, TCRdb lists one record per CDR3 protein. The sample carries about 1.4 million distinct CDR3 sequences, almost 60% recorded once. Specimen: blood. All receptors come from a young man in good health. Each CDR3 is given with its conserved first and last residue. D genes are given only for firm matches. Rows give clone size only sometimes, using once, few, many, or a class for an expanded clone.

clone size: few
CDR3 length: 18
D gene: NA
J gene: TRBJ1-1
V gene: TRBV20-1
CDR3 DNA: TGCAGTGCTAGAGCATGGGACAACAGGAGGAGCATGAACACTGAAGCTTTCTTT
CDR3 protein: CSARAWDNRRSMNTEAFF

clone size: once
CDR3 length: 14
D gene: NA
J gene: TRBJ1-2
V gene: TRBV20-1
CDR3 DNA: TGCAGTGCCGACGACCCGACAGGTCTGGAGGGCTACACCTTC
CDR3 protein: CSADDPTGLEGYTF

clone size: once
CDR3 length: 11
D gene: NA
J gene: TRBJ1-1
V gene: TRBV29-1
CDR3 DNA: TGCAGCGTCCAACGACGGACTGAAGCTTTCTTT
CDR3 protein: CSVQRRTEAFF

clone size: NA
CDR3 length: 15
D gene: NA
J gene: TRBJ1-5
V gene: TRBV4-1
CDR3 DNA: TGCGCCAGCAGCCTCCTACAATTTCCTATCAGCCCCCAGCATTTT
CDR3 protein: CASSLLQFPISPQHF

clone size: NA
CDR3 length: 13
D gene: NA
J gene: TRBJ1-3
V gene: TRBV6-6
CDR3 DNA: TGTGCCAGCAGTTACCTCGGGGTAAACACCATATATTTT
CDR3 protein: CASSYLGVNTIYF

clone size: few
CDR3 length: 16
D gene: TRBD2
J gene: TRBJ2-7
V gene: TRBV12-3/TRBV12-4
CDR3 DNA: TGTGCCAGCAGTCCAGCGCTACCGGGACTAGGTCGCGAGCAGTACTTC
CDR3 protein: CASSPALPGLGREQYF

clone size: NA
CDR3 length: 15
D gene: NA
J gene: TRBJ2-4
V gene: TRBV6-1
CDR3 DNA: TGTGCCAGCAGGGAGGCAGGGTCATCTCGGAACATTCAGTACTTC
CDR3 protein: CASREAGSSRNIQYF

clone size: few
CDR3 length: 17
D gene: TRBD1
J gene: TRBJ2-7
V gene: TRBV12-3/TRBV12-4
CDR3 DNA: TGTGCCAGCAGTTTGACCGGCGCGGGACAGGTTTACGGCGAGCAGTACTTC
CDR3 protein: CASSLTGAGQVYGEQYF

clone size: NA
CDR3 length: 14
D gene: NA
J gene: TRBJ2-1
V gene: TRBV3-1
CDR3 DNA: TGTGCCAGCAGCCAAGACCTAGCCGACAATGAGCAGTTCTTC
CDR3 protein: CASSQDLADNEQFF

clone size: NA
CDR3 length: 16
D gene: TRBD1
J gene: TRBJ2-3
V gene: TRBV20-1
CDR3 DNA: TGCAGTGCTAACAGACCACGGGACAGGACTCGAGATACGCAGTATTTT
CDR3 protein: CSANRPRDRTRDTQYF

clone size: NA
CDR3 length: 15
D gene: NA
J gene: TRBJ1-4
V gene: TRBV7-9
CDR3 DNA: TGTGCCAGCAGCTTACCCTGGGGGGTCGGTGAAAAACTGTTTTTT
CDR3 protein: CASSLPWGVGEKLFF

clone size: NA
CDR3 length: 17
D gene: TRBD2
J gene: TRBJ2-6
V gene: TRBV13
CDR3 DNA: TGTGCCAGCAGCTTTAGGCGGGGGGGCCCTGGGGCCAACGTCCTGACTTTC
CDR3 protein: CASSFRRGGPGANVLTF

clone size: NA
CDR3 length: 15
D gene: NA
J gene: TRBJ2-1
V gene: TRBV7-2
CDR3 DNA: TGTGCCAGCAGCTTAGCGCTCCTGGGGAACAATGAGCAGTTCTTC
CDR3 protein: CASSLALLGNNEQFF

clone size: few
CDR3 length: 15
D gene: TRBD1
J gene: TRBJ2-1
V gene: TRBV4-3
CDR3 DNA: TGCGCCAGCAGCCAGACACGTACAGGGGGAAATGAGCAGTTCTTC
CDR3 protein: CASSQTRTGGNEQFF

clone size: NA
CDR3 length: 13
D gene: NA
J gene: TRBJ2-2
V gene: TRBV4-1
CDR3 DNA: TGCGCCAGCAGCCAGAGTCGGGGCGGGGAGCTGTTTTTT
CDR3 protein: CASSQSRGGELFF

clone size: NA
CDR3 length: 16
D gene: TRBD2
J gene: TRBJ2-1
V gene: TRBV7-9
CDR3 DNA: TGTGCCAGCAGCCCACTAGCGGCCCGCTCCTACAATGAGCAGTTCTTC
CDR3 protein: CASSPLAARSYNEQFF

clone size: NA
CDR3 length: 13
D gene: NA
J gene: TRBJ2-5
V gene: TRBV20-1
CDR3 DNA: TGCAGTGCTAGAGAGTCCGGGGTAGAGACCCAGTACTTC
CDR3 protein: CSARESGVETQYF

clone size: NA
CDR3 length: 14
D gene: TRBD1
J gene: TRBJ2-5
V gene: TRBV27
CDR3 DNA: TGTGCCAGCAGTTTAAGGGGGCTGGCAGAGACCCAGTACTTC
CDR3 protein: CASSLRGLAETQYF

clone size: NA
CDR3 length: 15
D gene: NA
J gene: TRBJ2-7
V gene: TRBV6-5
CDR3 DNA: TGTGCCAGCAGTCCCTACGTCGGGAGCTCCTACGAGCAGTACTTC
CDR3 protein: CASSPYVGSSYEQYF